There are many counts of the clone carrying this T cell receptor beta chain. Its cognate antigen is unknown. This sample stems from a study of early T cells in non-severe SARS-CoV-2 infection. About the study: The input, bulk RNA from unsorted whole blood, was sequenced, and chains were unpaired. Study-wide points: The VDJdb matching leaned toward anti-spike CD8 responses and overlooked private and CD4 specificities.

Germline CDR1 SGHTA, CDR2 FQGNSA. V was pared by 3 bases and J by 10 bases, with 7 bases of the junction left unmatched. The CDR3 is made up of 15 amino acids. As part of library construction, unique molecular identifiers were attached to individual cDNA molecules. Each CDR3 protein is one row after TCRdb ran MiXCR on the 5' RACE reads. This sample has roughly 40,000 distinct CDR3 sequences; roughly 7.3% occur once, and the top ten carry 8.3%. The TCR was taken from an adult who was a healthcare worker with PCR-confirmed SARS-CoV-2 infection or an uninfected control (not recorded which). This chain uses TRBV7-2 with TRBJ1-6; 9 bases line up with TRBD1. The sample taken for sequencing was whole blood. CDR3 nucleotides: TGTGCCAGCAGCTTCCGGGACAGGGATTACTCACCCCTCCACTTT. It is translated as CASSFRDRDYSPLHF.